The 28 T cell receptor beta chains presented below share a single source sample, sequenced in a study of OX40 agonist ivuxolimab in advanced cancers. Profiled with immunoSEQ multiplex PCR; TCRdb holds only in-frame clones, not every one. The data hold tens of thousands of clones, with about 90% observed a single time. Here the sequenced sample was CD4+ or CD8+ T cells sorted from blood, taken in a trial of the OX40 agonist ivuxolimab. Receptor source: an adult with an advanced solid tumor such as melanoma, head and neck, liver or kidney cancer.

There are a few counts of this clone. The chain employs TRBV7-8 and TRBJ2-3; 7 nucleotides line up with TRBD2. Germline lookup yields CDR1 SGHVS and CDR2 FQNEAQ. CDR3 length: 15 residues. J lost 2 bases, V lost 5 bases, and 7 bases had no gene match. CDR3 loop: CASSPRAGITDTQYF. The CDR3 coding sequence is TGTGCCAGCAGCCCGAGAGCGGGAATCACAGATACGCAGTATTTT.

J is TRBJ2-7 and V is TRBV9; TRBD2 agrees at 12 bases. Per the germline V gene, CDR1 is SGDLS and CDR2 is YYNGEE. The CDR3 contains 15 residues. The V gene end was trimmed by 0 bases and the J gene end by 2 bases; junction bases not matched to a gene: 0. In DNA, the CDR3 is TGTGCCAGCAGCGTAGGACTAGCGGGGGCCTACGAGCAGTACTTC. It encodes CASSVGLAGAYEQYF.

This sequence joins TRBV15 and TRBJ1-1; 9 bases are shared with TRBD1. Germline V gene sequence: CDR1 LNHNV, CDR2 YYDKDF (reference sequence). V dropped 3 bases and J dropped 4; count of bases not matched to a gene: 6. The CDR3 has 15 amino acids. The CDR3 sequence: CATSRGDRVITEAFF. CDR3 nucleotide sequence: TGTGCCACCAGCAGGGGGGACAGGGTGATCACTGAAGCTTTCTTT.

The chain is built from TRBV10-2 and TRBJ2-2, with D tentatively TRBD1 (5 bases). This CDR3 is built from 15 residues. The ends were cut back, 1 base at V and 1 base at J, with 7 bases in the middle. Germline CDR1 WSHSY, CDR2 SAAADI. CDR3 nucleotide sequence: TGCGCCAGCAGTGAGTGGACAATGAACACCGGGGAGCTGTTTTTT. Amino acids: CASSEWTMNTGELFF.

The chain combines TRBV6-1 with TRBJ2-5; possible D gene TRBD1, 5 bases. The end of the DNA is better explained by TRBJ2-7, so the J call may be wrong. The CDR3 is 15 residues long. Germline CDR1 MNHNS, CDR2 SASEGT. The CDR3 here is CASTFVQGPDYEQYF. For the CDR3, the DNA is TGTGCCAGCACCTTCGTTCAGGGTCCCGACTACGAGCAGTACTTC.

This chain links TRBV2 with TRBJ2-3; TRBD1 or TRBD2 may be the D gene (5 bases each). V was shortened by 5 bases and J by 9 bases, with 18 bases between the two germline ends. The CDR3 extends over 14 amino acids. CDR1 is SNHLY, CDR2 FYNNEI, per germline. The CDR3 DNA is TGTGCCAGCAGTACTACCGCCGGGACCCCCACGCAGTATTTT. It specifies CASSTTAGTPTQYF. The full variable domain, completed using reference TRBV2 and TRBJ2-3, is EPEVTQTPSHQVTQMGQEVILRCVPISNHLYFYWYRQILGQKVEFLVSFYNNEISEKSEIFDDQFSVERPDGSNFTLKIRSTKLEDSAMYFCASSTTAGTPTQYFGPGTRLTVL.

The chain couples TRBV11-2 to TRBJ2-7; 11 nucleotides match TRBD1. The CDR3 extends over 16 amino acids. The junction had 11 bases not matched to a gene; V was cut back by 5 bases and J by 5 bases. CDR1 and CDR2 (germline): SGHAT, FQNNGV. The DNA for the CDR3 is TGTGCCAGCAGCCCGCCGGACAGGGGGCCTTCCCACGAGCAGTACTTC. Translating it yields CASSPPDRGPSHEQYF.

The chain uses TRBV6-5 and TRBJ2-7, with 8 nucleotides matching TRBD1. Germline V gene data show CDR1 as MNHEY and CDR2 as SVGAGI. Trimming cost V 4 bases and J 4 bases; bases outside gene matches: 6. CDR3 size: 14 residues. In nucleotides, the CDR3 is TGTGCCAGCAGTTTAGACAGGGGAGGATACGAGCAGTACTTC. Translation: CASSLDRGGYEQYF.

The J gene is TRBJ1-1, the V gene TRBV6-6; TRBD1 is a possible D gene (5 bases). Between the trimmed V and J ends, which lost 4 bases and 6 bases, there was a span of 15 bases. CDR1 MNHNY and CDR2 SVGAGI come from the germline V gene (reference sequence). The CDR3 spans 14 residues. CDR3: CASSSDGGKPEAFF. In DNA form, the CDR3 reads TGTGCCAGCAGTTCAGACGGGGGGAAACCTGAAGCTTTCTTT.

The rearrangement links TRBV18 to TRBJ1-2, with a tentative D call TRBD1 (6 bases). V was clipped by 3 bases and J by 13 bases, with 21 bases between them. The germline CDR1 and CDR2 sequences are KGHSH and LQKENI. This CDR3 region has 14 residues. The CDR3 sequence: CASSPAGTYLVFTF. In DNA, the CDR3 is TGTGCCAGCTCACCGGCCGGGACATACTTGGTCTTCACCTTC.

The chain carries TRBV5-4 and TRBJ2-1; 8 nucleotides match TRBD2. The germline V gene has CDR1 SGHNT and CDR2 YYREEE (reference sequence). V shed 4 bases, J shed 4 bases, and the junction held 10 bases outside the gene matches. CDR3 length: 16 residues. The CDR3 here is CASSPNSGVNYNEQFF. CDR3 nucleotides: TGTGCCAGCAGCCCCAATAGCGGGGTCAATTACAATGAGCAGTTCTTC. The full variable domain, completed using reference TRBV5-4 and TRBJ2-1, is ETGVTQSPTHLIKTRGQQVTLRCSSQSGHNTVSWYQQALGQGPQFIFQYYREEENGRGNFPPRFSGLQFPNYSSELNVNALELDDSALYLCASSPNSGVNYNEQFFGPGTRLTVL.

This chain joins TRBV11-2 and TRBJ2-3; TRBD1 aligns across 7 bases. Unmatched junction bases numbered 14, after V lost 4 bases and J lost 1 base. The CDR3 totals 18 residues. Looked up from germline, CDR1 is SGHAT and CDR2 is FQNNGV. For the CDR3, the DNA is TGTGCCAGCAGCTCACCGACAGGGTTTGTTATCGGCACAGATACGCAGTATTTT. Amino acids: CASSSPTGFVIGTDTQYF.

V and J are TRBV10-1 and TRBJ2-7; 11 bases agree with TRBD2. V was clipped by 3 bases and J by 2 bases; unmatched bases: 6. CDR3 length: 16 amino acids. Per germline, CDR1 WNHNN and CDR2 SYGVQD (reference sequence). The CDR3 sequence: CASSELAGASPYEQYF. CDR3 DNA sequence: TGCGCCAGCAGTGAACTAGCGGGGGCCTCTCCCTACGAGCAGTACTTC.

The V gene is TRBV4-3, the J gene TRBJ1-1; D perhaps matches TRBD1 (6 bases). From germline, CDR1 is LGHNA and CDR2 YSLEER. With 4 bases removed from V and 6 bases from J, the gap between germline ends came to 30 bases. The length of the CDR3 is 19 residues. The CDR3, as DNA: TGCGCCAGCAGCCCCCTTTTCGAGGCAGGGAAAGAGGGGGGCCCTGAAGCTTTCTTT. Encoded protein: CASSPLFEAGKEGGPEAFF.

This clone was picked up one time. V is TRBV15 and J is TRBJ1-5, with TRBD1 identical over 7 bases. The CDR3 is 13 amino acids. V lost 8 bases to trimming and J lost 8 bases; unmatched junction nucleotides: 9. Germline V CDR1 and CDR2: LNHNV, YYDKDF (reference sequence). CDR3 sequence reads: CATSKGAEEPQHF. As DNA, the CDR3 is TGTGCCACCTCCAAGGGGGCGGAGGAGCCCCAGCATTTT.

The genes are TRBV11-2 and TRBJ2-7, with 9 bases identical to TRBD2. V gave up 6 bases and J gave up 1 base; unmatched junction bases: 13. Germline assignment: CDR1 SGHAT and CDR2 FQNNGV. This CDR3 comprises 17 residues. The CDR3 reads CASSLTGALAGSYEQYF. The CDR3 region has the DNA TGTGCCAGCAGTCTTACAGGGGCCCTAGCGGGATCCTACGAGCAGTACTTC.

V usage is TRBV7-2 and J usage is TRBJ1-2; D gene ambiguous. V was pared by 5 bases and J by 5 bases, with 9 bases between. This CDR3 has 12 amino acids. CDR1 is SGHTA and CDR2 is FQGNSA in the germline V gene. The CDR3 is CASSPTGYGYTF. CDR3 coding DNA: TGTGCCAGCAGCCCGACCGGTTATGGCTACACCTTC. The full variable domain, its missing parts supplied by reference TRBV7-2 and TRBJ1-2, is GAGVSQSPSNKVTEKGKDVELRCDPISGHTALYWYRQSLGQGLEFLIYFQGNSAPDKSGLPSDRFSAERTGGSVSTLTIQRTQQEDSAVYLCASSPTGYGYTFGSGTRLTVV.

This sequence joins TRBV2 and TRBJ2-7, with 7 nucleotides matching TRBD1. The CDR3 runs 16 residues. V lost 1 base and J lost 0; bases outside the gene matches: 6. Germline CDR1 and CDR2: SNHLY and FYNNEI. The DNA of the CDR3 is TGTGCCAGCAGTGAAGGGAGATGGGACAGCTCCTACGAGCAGTACTTC. Translated, it gives CASSEGRWDSSYEQYF.

A single count supports this clone. This chain joins TRBV7-9 and TRBJ2-1; 8 bases map to TRBD2. CDR3 length: 15 residues. The germline V gene has CDR1 SEHNR and CDR2 FQNEAQ (reference sequence). J gave up 4 bases and V 5 bases, and 7 bases lay outside the gene matches. CDR3 sequence: CASSPVAGRYNEQFF. The CDR3 coding sequence is TGTGCCAGCAGCCCAGTAGCGGGAAGGTACAATGAGCAGTTCTTC.

The rearrangement uses TRBV7-9 and TRBJ1-2, with D unclear. Between the trimmed V and J ends, which lost 1 base and 6 bases, there was a span of 9 bases. Germline CDR1 and CDR2: SEHNR and FQNEAQ (reference sequence). This CDR3 spans 13 amino acids. CDR3 residues: CASSLEELDGYTF. As DNA, the CDR3 is TGTGCCAGCAGCTTAGAGGAGCTCGATGGCTACACCTTC.

The chain couples TRBV2 to TRBJ1-2; D gene ambiguous. In germline, CDR1 is SNHLY, CDR2 FYNNEI. The CDR3 is 14 amino acids. Trimming stripped 0 bases from V and 2 bases from J, with 7 bases between. The CDR3 reads CASSEASFNYGYTF. The CDR3, as DNA: TGTGCCAGCAGTGAAGCCAGTTTCAACTATGGCTACACCTTC.

The J gene is TRBJ1-6, the V gene TRBV28; 8 nucleotides line up with TRBD1. With 6 bases clipped from V and 9 bases from J, the junction kept 10 bases outside the gene matches. This CDR3 is built from 15 residues. CDR1 MDHEN and CDR2 SYDVKM come from the germline V gene. CDR3: CASSTGDRLGSPLHF. CDR3 DNA: TGTGCCAGCAGCACCGGGGACAGGTTAGGTTCACCCCTCCACTTT.

The chain recombines TRBV29-1 with TRBJ1-1; weak D call: TRBD1 (5 bases). The V end lost 4 bases, the J end lost 0 bases, and 9 bases lay between the germline ends. Germline CDR1 reads SQVTM; CDR2 reads ANQGSEA. The CDR3 sequence is 13 residues long. The CDR3 loop is CSVVKQVNTEAFF. The DNA of the CDR3 is TGCAGCGTTGTTAAACAGGTGAACACTGAAGCTTTCTTT.

This clone occurred once. The chain combines TRBV5-1 with TRBJ2-3; the D gene is possibly TRBD2 (6 bases). This CDR3 spans 14 amino acids. The V end lost 3 bases, the J end lost 0 bases, and 8 bases lay between the germline ends. Germline V CDR1 and CDR2: SGHRS, YFSETQ. Written as DNA, the CDR3 is TGCGCCAGCAGCTGGGACTCCAGCACAGATACGCAGTATTTT. Amino acids: CASSWDSSTDTQYF.

The rearrangement uses TRBV9 and TRBJ2-3; possibly TRBD2 for D (5 bases). The CDR3 loop spans 15 amino acids. Looked up from germline, CDR1 is SGDLS and CDR2 is YYNGEE. Between the trimmed V and J ends, which lost 4 bases and 2 bases, there was a span of 14 bases. CDR3 bases: TGTGCCAGCAGCCCCCGATTGAGGGACACAGATACGCAGTATTTT. Translated, it gives CASSPRLRDTDTQYF.

About this clone: Germline and junction disagree at one end, which may indicate a read error. J is TRBJ2-5 and V is TRBV7-7; D is uncertain. From germline, CDR1 is SSHAT and CDR2 FNYEAQ (reference sequence). The CDR3 consists of 13 residues. The CDR3 spells CASSLDSKETQYF. CDR3 coding DNA: TGTGCTAGCAGCCTCGATTCAAAAGAGACCCAGTACTTC.

This clone is a singleton in its sample. This chain uses TRBV5-1 with TRBJ2-3, with 14 bases lining up with TRBD2. Germline CDR1 is SGHRS and CDR2 is YFSETQ. This CDR3 spans 16 amino acids. The V gene end was trimmed by 2 bases and the J gene end by 6 bases; junction bases not matched to a gene: 5. DNA of the CDR3: TGCGCCAGCAGCTTCGGGACTAGCGGGAGTGGCGATACGCAGTATTTT. Protein: CASSFGTSGSGDTQYF.

V and J are TRBV14 and TRBJ1-4; 8 positions agree with TRBD1. The trim removed 4 bases at V and 6 bases at J, leaving 4 bases unmatched. The CDR3 runs 14 residues. Germline CDR1 SGHDN, CDR2 FVKESK. CDR3 DNA: TGTGCCAGCAGCCCGGACAGGGAGGATGAAAAACTGTTTTTT. Amino acid sequence: CASSPDREDEKLFF.